This passage covers 19 T cell receptor beta chains from one sample sequenced in a study of CD8 T cells in ankylosing spondylitis. Whole-study results and caveats: There was a TCR beta motif, made of several highly homologous variants, that appeared characteristic of ankylosing spondylitis blood.

TCRdb itself ran the 5' RACE reads through MiXCR, one entry per CDR3 protein. The table shows 750,000 to 850,000 distinct CDR3 sequences, with approximately 10% occurring only once. Antigen specificity for these receptors is unknown. The sample taken for sequencing was blood, either unsorted or a sorted T cell fraction (not recorded which). The receptors originated from a male donor with ankylosing spondylitis.

The chain couples TRBV20-1 to TRBJ2-7; TRBD2 might be the D (5 bases). CDR3 length: 14 amino acids. V lost 0 bases and J 3 bases, leaving 12 bases between the germline ends. CDR1 is DFQATT and CDR2 is SNEGSKA in the germline V gene (reference sequence). The CDR3 sequence is CSARDGGGGYEQYF. CDR3 DNA sequence: TGCAGTGCTAGAGATGGAGGTGGTGGCTACGAGCAGTACTTC.

A few counts support this clonotype. The gene calls are TRBV6-5 and TRBJ2-1; 9 positions agree with TRBD2. CDR3 length: 15 residues. The ends lost 5 bases at V and 8 bases at J; junction bases unmatched: 10. Germline CDR1 and CDR2: MNHEY and SVGAGI. CDR3 DNA sequence: TGTGCCAGCAGTCACAGCCCGGGACTAGCCTATGAGCAGTTCTTC. Its translation: CASSHSPGLAYEQFF.

This clonotype was recorded at least ten times. V gene TRBV29-1 combines with J gene TRBJ2-7; 9 bases align to TRBD2. The ends lost 4 bases at V and 3 bases at J; junction bases unmatched: 7. The CDR3 has 14 residues. Germline CDR1 and CDR2: SQVTM and ANQGSEA. The CDR3 loop reads CSVVRLADIYEQYF. CDR3 in DNA: TGCAGCGTTGTAAGACTAGCGGATATCTACGAGCAGTACTTC.

This clonotype was seen at least ten times. The CDR3 coding sequence is TGTGCCAGCAGGTCTTCCATAGCGGGCTCCTACAATGAGCAGTTCTTC. Translating it yields CASRSSIAGSYNEQFF. The rearrangement links TRBV12-3 or TRBV12-4 to TRBJ2-1, with 7 bases fitting TRBD2. This CDR3 is built from 16 residues. Trimming at V came to 6 bases and at J to 0 bases, leaving 8 bases not matched to a gene.

This clonotype occurred a few times. The rearrangement joins TRBV28 to TRBJ2-3, with 13 bases that match TRBD2. Germline-derived CDR1 and CDR2 are MDHEN and SYDVKM. The CDR3 consists of 18 residues. J gave up 1 base and V 3 bases, and 7 bases lay outside the gene matches. The chain's CDR3 is CASSLQGLAGVRTDTQYF. The CDR3 coding sequence is TGTGCCAGCAGTTTGCAAGGACTAGCGGGGGTCCGCACAGATACGCAGTATTTT. The entire variable domain, with the rest obtained from reference TRBV28 and TRBJ2-3, is as follows: DVKVTQSSRYLVKRTGEKVFLECVQDMDHENMFWYRQDPGLGLRLIYFSYDVKMKEKGDIPEGYSVSREKKERFSLILESASTNQTSMYLCASSLQGLAGVRTDTQYFGPGTRLTVL.

This clonotype was found a few times. The CDR3 reads CASSPQLGREQFF. CDR3 in DNA: TGTGCCAGCTCACCTCAACTGGGTCGGGAGCAGTTCTTC. The chain recombines TRBV18 with TRBJ2-1; D unresolved. Germline CDR1 and CDR2: KGHSH and LQKENI. Between the trimmed V and J ends, which lost 3 bases and 10 bases, there was a span of 13 bases. This CDR3 is 13 amino acids long.

This clonotype was seen only a few times. The V call is TRBV18, the J call TRBJ1-6, with D unresolved. CDR1 is KGHSH, CDR2 LQKENI, per germline. The V end was cut by 6 bases, the J end by 5 bases, with 11 bases between. The CDR3 runs to 14 residues. CDR3 amino acids: CASSAGSDNSPLHF. Written as DNA, the CDR3 is TGTGCCAGCTCGGCGGGCAGTGATAATTCACCCCTCCACTTT.

J is TRBJ1-3 and V is TRBV6-2 or TRBV6-3, with 7 bases aligning to TRBD1. Germline V gene lookup returns CDR1 MNHEY and CDR2 SVGEGT. V shed 2 bases and J 8 bases; nucleotides not matched to a gene: 6. The CDR3 is 14 amino acids. This CDR3 reads CASSYLGTAHTIYF. DNA of the CDR3: TGTGCCAGCAGTTACCTCGGGACAGCACACACCATATATTTT.

This clonotype was observed many times. The chain couples TRBV7-2 to TRBJ1-2; D gene unclear. From germline, CDR1 is SGHTA and CDR2 FQGNSA. V dropped 0 bases and J dropped 3 bases, with 5 bases sitting between them. CDR3 length equals 13 residues. In nucleotides, the CDR3 is TGTGCCAGCAGCTTAGCGAGGCACTATGGCTACACCTTC. This sequence encodes CASSLARHYGYTF.

This clonotype has only a few counts. The chain joins TRBV24-1 to TRBJ2-3, with D possibly being TRBD1 (5 bases). The germline V gene encodes CDR1 KGHDR and CDR2 SFDVKD. Trimming cost V 0 bases and J 5 bases, with 11 bases left between them. The CDR3 runs 15 residues. CDR3: CATSDLSRGQDTQYF. The CDR3 DNA is TGTGCCACCAGTGATTTGTCCCGAGGACAAGATACGCAGTATTTT.

The chain links TRBV6-5 to TRBJ2-5; no firm D call. Germline loops: CDR1 MNHEY, CDR2 SVGAGI. The CDR3 runs 15 residues. V was trimmed by 0 bases and J by 2 bases, leaving 10 bases between them. In DNA form, the CDR3 reads TGTGCCAGCAGTTACTCCCTGGCAGATCAAGAGACCCAGTACTTC. It yields the protein CASSYSLADQETQYF.

The V call is TRBV20-1, the J call TRBJ2-7; no clear D. The V gene's germline CDR1 is DFQATT and CDR2 SNEGSKA (reference sequence). The CDR3 has 12 residues. The V gene lost 6 bases and the J gene lost 4 bases, with 13 bases spanning the gap. For the CDR3, the DNA is TGCAGTGCCCCTGACAAGATGTACGAGCAGTACTTC. Protein sequence: CSAPDKMYEQYF.

This clonotype was counted a few times. The chain uses TRBV29-1 and TRBJ2-1, with 10 bases lining up with TRBD2. Germline V CDR1 and CDR2: SQVTM, ANQGSEA. The CDR3 is 16 residues long. With V trimmed by 4 bases and J by 4 bases, 10 bases remained unmatched. CDR3 amino acids: CSVAAGLAARYNEQFF. The CDR3 nucleotides are TGCAGCGTTGCCGCTGGACTAGCGGCGAGGTACAATGAGCAGTTCTTC.

J is TRBJ2-1 and V is TRBV18; 8 bases agree with TRBD1. CDR1 and CDR2 (germline): KGHSH, LQKENI. Trimming cost V 6 bases and J 8 bases; bases outside gene matches: 15. The CDR3 covers 16 residues. CDR3 residues: CASSLFPGQVADEQFF. CDR3 DNA sequence: TGTGCCAGCTCGCTATTTCCGGGACAGGTCGCCGATGAGCAGTTCTTC. The full variable domain, with the rest looked up from reference TRBV18 and TRBJ2-1, is NAGVMQNPRHLVRRRGQEARLRCSPMKGHSHVYWYRQLPEEGLKFMVYLQKENIIDESGMPKERFSAEFPKEGPSILRIQQVVRGDSAAYFCASSLFPGQVADEQFFGPGTRLTVL.

The chain uses TRBV7-9 and TRBJ1-1; 7 nucleotides align to TRBD1. After removal of 2 bases from V and 0 bases from J, the junction contained 6 bases not matched to a gene. Germline assignment: CDR1 SEHNR and CDR2 FQNEAQ (reference sequence). The CDR3 totals 16 residues. The CDR3 region is CASSLRRGRVNTEAFF. In DNA, the CDR3 is TGTGCCAGCAGCTTACGGAGGGGGCGTGTGAACACTGAAGCTTTCTTT.

V is TRBV28 and J is TRBJ2-7; D could derive from TRBD1 or TRBD2 (5 bases each). The CDR3 contains 15 residues. Trimming removed 3 bases at V and 2 bases at J, with 14 bases between. Germline V gene data show CDR1 as MDHEN and CDR2 as SYDVKM. This chain's CDR3 is CASSFRFRGTYEQYF. DNA for the CDR3: TGTGCCAGCAGTTTCAGGTTTCGGGGCACCTACGAGCAGTACTTC.

The V gene is TRBV20-1, the J gene TRBJ1-6, with TRBD1 matching over 10 bases. Germline CDR1 DFQATT, CDR2 SNEGSKA (reference sequence). The CDR3 has 15 residues. The trim removed 4 bases at V and 10 bases at J, leaving 10 bases unmatched. CDR3 region: CSAKSPGQGQSPLHF. CDR3 DNA sequence: TGCAGTGCTAAATCCCCGGGACAGGGGCAATCACCCCTCCACTTT.

J is TRBJ2-1 and V is TRBV9; 9 bases agree with TRBD1. The CDR3 totals 13 residues. Trimming removed 3 bases from V and 8 bases from J; junction bases left unmatched: 3. The germline V gene encodes CDR1 SGDLS and CDR2 YYNGEE. The CDR3 region is CASSGGTGHEQFF. CDR3 coding DNA: TGTGCCAGCAGCGGAGGGACAGGGCATGAGCAGTTCTTC.

This chain links TRBV5-6 with TRBJ2-3; 9 nucleotides match TRBD2. Per the germline V gene, CDR1 is SGHDT and CDR2 is YYEEEE. Trimming took 0 bases from V and 8 from J; bases not matched to a gene: 7. The CDR3 is 15 amino acids. The CDR3 bases are TGTGCCAGCAGCTTGGTTGCGGGAGGGATGGTTACGCAGTATTTT. It specifies CASSLVAGGMVTQYF.